This T cell receptor beta chain was obtained from a study of shared clonotypes between healthy human individuals. Regarding the study as a whole: Generally, estimated richness proved larger in naive subsets than it did in memory subsets.

Of note for this clone: Its target is unknown.

V shed 6 bases and J shed 0 bases, with 12 bases lying between them. This CDR3 is built from 15 residues. Germline CDR1 SNHLY, CDR2 FYNNEI. Assay: immunoSEQ multiplex PCR; the TCRdb copy retains only in-frame clones and omits some. The sample consists of 1.6 million or so clones, roughly 96% of them appearing once. This sequence originates from a man aged 25 to 40 in good health. The chain recombines TRBV2 with TRBJ1-5; TRBD1 might be the D (5 bases). The specimen sequenced was naive CD4+ T cells sorted from blood. Subset given: CD45RA+ positively selected. CDR3 sequence (DNA): TGTGCCAGCAGGAAATCAGGGAATAGCAATCAGCCCCAGCATTTT. Translating it yields CASRKSGNSNQPQHF.